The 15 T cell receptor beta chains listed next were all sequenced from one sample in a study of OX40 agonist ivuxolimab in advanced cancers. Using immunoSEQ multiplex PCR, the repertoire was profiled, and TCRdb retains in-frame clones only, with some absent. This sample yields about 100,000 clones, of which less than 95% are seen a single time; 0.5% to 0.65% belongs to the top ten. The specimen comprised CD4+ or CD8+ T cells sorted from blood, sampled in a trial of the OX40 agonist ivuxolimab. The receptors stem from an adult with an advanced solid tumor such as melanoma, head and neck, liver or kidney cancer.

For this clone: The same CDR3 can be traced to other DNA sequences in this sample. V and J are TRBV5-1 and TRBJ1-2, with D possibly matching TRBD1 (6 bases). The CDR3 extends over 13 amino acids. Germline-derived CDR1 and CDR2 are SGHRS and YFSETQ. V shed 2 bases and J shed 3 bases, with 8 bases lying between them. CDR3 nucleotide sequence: TGCGCCAGCAGCTTACAGGGTGACTATGGCTACACCTTC. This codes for CASSLQGDYGYTF. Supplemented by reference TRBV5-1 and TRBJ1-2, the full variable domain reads KAGVTQTPRYLIKTRGQQVTLSCSPISGHRSVSWYQQTPGQGLQFLFEYFSETQRNKGNFPGRFSGRQFSNSRSEMNVSTLELGDSALYLCASSLQGDYGYTFGSGTRLTVV.

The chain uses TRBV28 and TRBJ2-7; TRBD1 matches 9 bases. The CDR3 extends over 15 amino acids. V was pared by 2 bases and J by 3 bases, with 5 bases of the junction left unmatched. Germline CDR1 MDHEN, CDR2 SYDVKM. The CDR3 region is CASSLIGTGNYEQYF. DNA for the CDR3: TGTGCCAGCAGTTTAATCGGGACAGGGAACTACGAGCAGTACTTC.

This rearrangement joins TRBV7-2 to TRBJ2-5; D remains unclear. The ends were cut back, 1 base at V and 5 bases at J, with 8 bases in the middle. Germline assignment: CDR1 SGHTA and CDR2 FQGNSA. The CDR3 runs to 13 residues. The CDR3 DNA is TGTGCCAGCAGCTTAGATTTAGGGGAGACCCAGTACTTC. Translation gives CASSLDLGETQYF.

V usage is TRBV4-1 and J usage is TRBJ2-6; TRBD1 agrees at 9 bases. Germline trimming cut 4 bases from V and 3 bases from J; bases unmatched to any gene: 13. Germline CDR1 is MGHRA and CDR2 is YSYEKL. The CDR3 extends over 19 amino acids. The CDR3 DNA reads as TGCGCCAGCAGCCCGTTGGGGACAGGGTGGTTGATTGGGGCCAACGTCCTGACTTTC. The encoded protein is CASSPLGTGWLIGANVLTF.

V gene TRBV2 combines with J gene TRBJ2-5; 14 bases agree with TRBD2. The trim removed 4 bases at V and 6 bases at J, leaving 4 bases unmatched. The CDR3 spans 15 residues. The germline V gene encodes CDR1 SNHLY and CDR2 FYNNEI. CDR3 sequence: CASSGGTSGSQTQYF. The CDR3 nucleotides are TGTGCCAGCAGTGGAGGGACTAGCGGGAGCCAGACCCAGTACTTC.

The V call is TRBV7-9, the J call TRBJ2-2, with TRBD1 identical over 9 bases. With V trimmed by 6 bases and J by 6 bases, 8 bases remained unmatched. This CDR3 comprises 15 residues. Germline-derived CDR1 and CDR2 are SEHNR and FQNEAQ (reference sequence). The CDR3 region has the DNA TGTGCCAGCAGAATACAGGGGGCTGTGGCCGGGGAGCTGTTTTTT. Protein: CASRIQGAVAGELFF. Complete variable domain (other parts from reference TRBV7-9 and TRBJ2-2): DTGVSQNPRHKITKRGQNVTFRCDPISEHNRLYWYRQTLGQGPEFLTYFQNEAQLEKSRLLSDRFSAERPKGSFSTLEIQRTEQGDSAMYLCASRIQGAVAGELFFGEGSRLTVL.

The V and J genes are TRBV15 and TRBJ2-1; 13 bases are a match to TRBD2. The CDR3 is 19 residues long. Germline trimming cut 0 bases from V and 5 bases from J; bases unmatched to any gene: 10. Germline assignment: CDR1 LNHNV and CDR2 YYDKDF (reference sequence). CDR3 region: CATSRDFGLAGVKDNEQFF. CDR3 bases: TGTGCCACCAGCAGAGATTTTGGACTAGCGGGAGTTAAAGACAATGAGCAGTTCTTC.

Written as DNA, the CDR3 is TGCGCCAGCAGCCCCGGGACTAGTTCAGATACGCAGTATTTT. Encoded protein: CASSPGTSSDTQYF. The chain carries TRBV5-1 and TRBJ2-3; 8 positions agree with TRBD2. Germline V gene data show CDR1 as SGHRS and CDR2 as YFSETQ. The CDR3 has 14 amino acids. V shed 4 bases, J shed 4 bases, and the junction held 5 bases outside the gene matches.

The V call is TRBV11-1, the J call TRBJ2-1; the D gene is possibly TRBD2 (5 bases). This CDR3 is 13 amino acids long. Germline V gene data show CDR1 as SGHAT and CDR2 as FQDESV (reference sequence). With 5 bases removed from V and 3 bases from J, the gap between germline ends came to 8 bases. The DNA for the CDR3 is TGTGCCAGCAGCCCCGGACTCTACAATGAGCAGTTCTTC. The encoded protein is CASSPGLYNEQFF.

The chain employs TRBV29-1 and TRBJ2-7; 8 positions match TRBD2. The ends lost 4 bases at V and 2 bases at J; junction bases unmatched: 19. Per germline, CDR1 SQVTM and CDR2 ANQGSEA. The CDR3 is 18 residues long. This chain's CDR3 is CSVGSWGKRGTRPYEQYF. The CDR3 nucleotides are TGCAGCGTTGGGAGTTGGGGGAAGAGAGGGACTAGACCCTACGAGCAGTACTTC.

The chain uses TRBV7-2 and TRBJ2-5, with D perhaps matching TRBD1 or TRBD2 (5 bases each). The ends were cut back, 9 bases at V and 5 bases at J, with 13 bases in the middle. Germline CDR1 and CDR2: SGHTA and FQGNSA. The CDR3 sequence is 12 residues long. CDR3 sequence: CASSTGRETQYF. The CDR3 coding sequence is TGTGCCAGTTCGACGGGGCGGGAGACCCAGTACTTC.

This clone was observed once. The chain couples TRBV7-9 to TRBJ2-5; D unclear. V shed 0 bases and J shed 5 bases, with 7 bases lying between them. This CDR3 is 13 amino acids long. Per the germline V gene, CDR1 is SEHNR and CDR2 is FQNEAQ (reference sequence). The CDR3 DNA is TGTGCCAGCAGCTTAGCCCTGGGGGAGACCCAGTACTTC. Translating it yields CASSLALGETQYF.

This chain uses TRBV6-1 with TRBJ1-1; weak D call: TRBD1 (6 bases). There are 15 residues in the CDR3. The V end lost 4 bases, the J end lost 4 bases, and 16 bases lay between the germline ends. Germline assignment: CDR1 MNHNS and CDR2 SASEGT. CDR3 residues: CASSVREGGSTEAFF. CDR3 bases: TGTGCCAGCAGTGTCAGGGAGGGGGGGTCCACTGAAGCTTTCTTT.

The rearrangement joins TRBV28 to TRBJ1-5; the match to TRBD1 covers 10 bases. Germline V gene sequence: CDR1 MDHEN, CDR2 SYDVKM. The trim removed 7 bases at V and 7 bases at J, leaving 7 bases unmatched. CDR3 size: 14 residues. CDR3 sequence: CASNDRGRGQPQHF. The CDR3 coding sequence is TGTGCCAGCAACGACAGGGGGCGAGGGCAGCCCCAGCATTTT.

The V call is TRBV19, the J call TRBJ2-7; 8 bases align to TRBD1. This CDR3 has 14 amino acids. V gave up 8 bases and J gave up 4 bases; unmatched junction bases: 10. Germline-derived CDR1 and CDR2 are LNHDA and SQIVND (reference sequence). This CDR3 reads CASSTDRVSYEQYF. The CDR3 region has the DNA TGTGCCAGTTCTACGGACAGGGTATCGTACGAGCAGTACTTC.